Below are 3 T cell receptor beta chains sequenced from a single sample in a study of blood T cell repertoires in COVID-19. Sequencing used immunoSEQ multiplex PCR; TCRdb keeps in-frame clones, though not all of them. The table records 200,000 or so clones, 80% to 85% of them present only once. The sample taken for sequencing was peripheral blood. All receptors come from a woman under 40 who had recovered from COVID-19.

This chain connects TRBV24-1 to TRBJ2-1, with 9 bases that match TRBD2. Germline lookup yields CDR1 KGHDR and CDR2 SFDVKD. The V segment lost 4 bases and the J segment 5 bases; nucleotides outside the gene matches: 8. This CDR3 comprises 16 residues. CDR3 in amino acids: CATSEAGGPLNNEQFF. For the CDR3, the DNA is TGTGCCACCAGTGAGGCGGGAGGGCCTCTAAACAATGAGCAGTTCTTC.

This rearrangement joins TRBV5-1 to TRBJ2-1, with 9 bases identical to TRBD1. The V gene end was trimmed by 4 bases and the J gene end by 8 bases; junction bases not matched to a gene: 10. The CDR3 is made up of 15 amino acids. Germline lookup yields CDR1 SGHRS and CDR2 YFSETQ. The CDR3, as DNA: TGCGCCAGCAGCGGGGGACAGGGAGTAGGGGATGAGCAGTTCTTC. Encoded protein: CASSGGQGVGDEQFF.

The chain has TRBV28 and TRBJ2-4; D is perhaps TRBD1 (6 bases). Germline CDR1 is MDHEN and CDR2 is SYDVKM. This CDR3 is 17 amino acids long. V shed 4 bases and J shed 5 bases, with 21 bases lying between them. The CDR3 loop is CASSCRDTEVVQNIQYF. The CDR3 nucleotides read TGTGCCAGCAGTTGCCGGGACACTGAGGTAGTCCAAAACATTCAGTACTTC. Supplemented by reference TRBV28 and TRBJ2-4, the full variable domain reads DVKVTQSSRYLVKRTGEKVFLECVQDMDHENMFWYRQDPGLGLRLIYFSYDVKMKEKGDIPEGYSVSREKKERFSLILESASTNQTSMYLCASSCRDTEVVQNIQYFGAGTRLSVL.